Below are 7 T cell receptor beta chains sequenced from a single sample in a study of CD8 T cells in Susac syndrome. After extraction with the RNeasy kit, about 0.45 to 1 ug of the RNA was reverse transcribed using random hexamers. TCRdb reprocessed the immunoSEQ multiplex PCR reads with MiXCR, giving one entry per CDR3 protein. The data show about 130,000 distinct CDR3 sequences, approximately 90% seen once. The sequencing input was CD8+ T cells from PBMCs. The receptors were sampled from a human donor with multiple sclerosis.

The chain links TRBV27 to TRBJ1-2; 7 nucleotides agree with TRBD1. V lost 3 bases to trimming and J lost 7 bases; unmatched junction nucleotides: 5. CDR1 MNHEY and CDR2 SMNVEV come from the germline V gene (reference sequence). The CDR3 is 13 amino acids. CDR3 sequence reads: CASSLNRGRGYTF. The CDR3 nucleotides read TGTGCCAGCAGTTTGAATAGGGGGCGTGGCTACACCTTC.

The chain recombines TRBV3-1 with TRBJ1-1, with TRBD1 as a possible D gene (5 bases). V was shortened by 1 base and J by 1 base, with 7 bases between the two germline ends. The V gene's germline CDR1 is LGHDT and CDR2 YNNKEL (reference sequence). This CDR3 contains 14 residues. Written as DNA, the CDR3 is TGTGCCAGCAGCCAAGTTCAGGGGAACACTGAAGCTTTCTTT. It codes for CASSQVQGNTEAFF.

This chain uses TRBV19 with TRBJ2-2, with a weak D call TRBD1 (5 bases). The ends were cut back, 9 bases at V and 5 bases at J, with 10 bases in the middle. This CDR3 has 12 residues. Germline loops: CDR1 LNHDA, CDR2 SQIVND (reference sequence). The CDR3 here is CASDTGTGELFF. The CDR3 coding sequence is TGTGCCAGCGACACAGGAACCGGGGAGCTGTTTTTT.

This chain joins TRBV4-2 and TRBJ2-7; D not resolved. From germline, CDR1 is LGHNA and CDR2 YNFKEQ. Between the trimmed V and J ends, which lost 1 base and 3 bases, there was a span of 16 bases. The CDR3 consists of 16 residues. The CDR3 coding sequence is TGTGCCAGCAGCCAAGGTTCACTCAATCCCTACTACGAGCAGTACTTC. As protein: CASSQGSLNPYYEQYF.

J is TRBJ1-2 and V is TRBV19; 10 bases map to TRBD1. Germline V lookup: CDR1 LNHDA, CDR2 SQIVND (reference sequence). CDR3 length equals 16 residues. V was clipped by 1 base and J by 2 bases; unmatched bases: 4. In nucleotides, the CDR3 is TGTGCCAGTAGTATAGTAGCGGGACAGGGGAACTATGGCTACACCTTC. Translation: CASSIVAGQGNYGYTF. The whole variable domain, remainder taken from reference TRBV19 and TRBJ1-2, is DGGITQSPKYLFRKEGQNVTLSCEQNLNHDAMYWYRQDPGQGLRLIYYSQIVNDFQKGDIAEGYSVSREKKESFPLTVTSAQKNPTAFYLCASSIVAGQGNYGYTFGSGTRLTVV.

The gene calls are TRBV4-3 and TRBJ2-7; maybe TRBD2 (6 bases). CDR1 LGHNA and CDR2 YSLEER come from the germline V gene. The CDR3 sequence is 15 residues long. The V end was cut by 3 bases, the J end by 6 bases, with 18 bases between. The CDR3 DNA is TGCGCCAGCAGCCAGCTGCGGGACGGACGTGCCGAGCAGTACTTC. This sequence encodes CASSQLRDGRAEQYF.

V and J are TRBV7-6 and TRBJ1-1; D gene ambiguous. Germline CDR1 and CDR2: SGHVS and FNYEAQ. The V gene lost 0 bases and the J gene lost 0 bases, with 11 bases spanning the gap. The CDR3 consists of 16 residues. In nucleotides, the CDR3 is TGTGCCAGCAGCTTAGCGCTTTCCGACATGAACACTGAAGCTTTCTTT. This codes for CASSLALSDMNTEAFF.